These 30 T cell receptor beta chains came from one sample sequenced in a study of vaccination effects on CD4 cells after COVID-19. Prior to sequencing, the ViraFEST assay stimulated PBMC with viral peptide pools, which expanded the antigen-specific CD4+ T cells. Isolation of CD4+ T cells took place after 10 days of culture. Previously uninfected by SARS-CoV-2, the vaccine recipients also showed negative nucleocapsid antibodies. The data were produced by immunoSEQ multiplex PCR, yet TCRdb's version contains in-frame clones alone and is incomplete. The sample carries about 27,000 clones, under 75% recorded once. No antigen is known for these receptors. Here the sequenced sample was CD4+ T cells from PBMCs cultured with SARS-CoV-2 spike peptides, taken before COVID-19 vaccination. Source of these receptors: a human donor who received a COVID-19 vaccine.

The rearrangement joins TRBV11-2 to TRBJ1-6; maybe TRBD1 (5 bases). Trimming pared 5 bases from V and 0 bases from J, leaving 11 bases between. This CDR3 has 16 amino acids. Germline CDR1 SGHAT, CDR2 FQNNGV. Here the CDR3 reads CASSPGYASYNSPLHF. CDR3 nucleotides: TGTGCCAGCAGCCCAGGGTACGCCTCCTATAATTCACCCCTCCACTTT.

The V and J genes are TRBV11-3 and TRBJ2-6; tentative D call: TRBD2 (5 bases). The V and J ends lost 3 bases and 0 bases respectively, with 18 bases between them. Germline CDR1 and CDR2: SGHNT and YENEEA. The CDR3 runs to 19 residues. The CDR3 DNA reads as TGTGCCAGCAGCTTTAGACGACCGATAGACTACTCTGGGGCCAACGTCCTGACTTTC. Its protein product is CASSFRRPIDYSGANVLTF.

The chain links TRBV6-5 to TRBJ1-1; 10 positions match TRBD1. Germline V gives CDR1 MNHEY, CDR2 SVGAGI. This CDR3 comprises 14 residues. J gave up 4 bases and V 4 bases, and 3 bases lay outside the gene matches. CDR3 bases: TGTGCCAGCAGTTTCGGACAGGGGGTCACTGAAGCTTTCTTT. Translated, it gives CASSFGQGVTEAFF.

The chain has TRBV15 and TRBJ1-1; 10 nucleotides agree with TRBD1. Germline V CDR1 and CDR2: LNHNV, YYDKDF (reference sequence). Trimming cost V 0 bases and J 6 bases; bases outside gene matches: 7. This CDR3 is 16 amino acids long. DNA of the CDR3: TGTGCCACCAGCAGAGACAGGGGACAGGGGAGGGCTGAAGCTTTCTTT. Translated, it gives CATSRDRGQGRAEAFF.

This rearrangement joins TRBV18 to TRBJ1-2, with TRBD1 identical over 9 bases. CDR3 length: 17 amino acids. V lost 1 base, J lost 5 bases, and 11 bases stayed unmatched. Germline V gene data show CDR1 as KGHSH and CDR2 as LQKENI. The CDR3 here is CASSPRGPQTGGYGYTF. CDR3 coding DNA: TGTGCCAGCTCACCACGTGGCCCCCAGACAGGGGGATATGGCTACACCTTC. The full variable domain, its missing parts supplied by reference TRBV18 and TRBJ1-2, is NAGVMQNPRHLVRRRGQEARLRCSPMKGHSHVYWYRQLPEEGLKFMVYLQKENIIDESGMPKERFSAEFPKEGPSILRIQQVVRGDSAAYFCASSPRGPQTGGYGYTFGSGTRLTVV.

V is TRBV7-9 and J is TRBJ1-2; a weak D match, TRBD1 (5 bases). V was cut by 2 bases and J by 2 bases, with 18 bases left in between. The V gene's germline CDR1 is SEHNR and CDR2 FQNEAQ (reference sequence). This CDR3 is built from 17 residues. The DNA for the CDR3 is TGTGCCAGCAGCTTATTTCGGGGGGGAGAGATAAACTATGGCTACACCTTC. Its protein is CASSLFRGGEINYGYTF.

This rearrangement joins TRBV6-1 to TRBJ1-3; D is uncertain. The V gene lost 2 bases and the J gene lost 0 bases, with 5 bases spanning the gap. Germline CDR1 is MNHNS and CDR2 is SASEGT. CDR3 length: 14 residues. CDR3 sequence: CASSELSSGNTIYF. The CDR3 region has the DNA TGTGCCAGCAGTGAACTTAGCTCTGGAAACACCATATATTTT.

The gene calls are TRBV5-6 and TRBJ2-3, with a weak D call TRBD1 (6 bases). CDR3 length equals 14 residues. Germline V gene lookup returns CDR1 SGHDT and CDR2 YYEEEE. The germline V and J ends were trimmed by 1 base and 1 base, with 7 bases remaining between them. DNA for the CDR3: TGTGCCAGCAGCTTGTACAGGGGCACAGATACGCAGTATTTT. This sequence encodes CASSLYRGTDTQYF.

This chain joins TRBV19 and TRBJ2-6; no firm D call. CDR1 is LNHDA, CDR2 SQIVND, per germline (reference sequence). There are 12 residues in the CDR3. V lost 8 bases and J 4 bases, leaving 6 bases between the germline ends. The CDR3 region has the DNA TGTGCCAGTGACTCCGGGGCCAACGTCCTGACTTTC. As protein: CASDSGANVLTF. Using reference TRBV19 and TRBJ2-6 for the parts outside the CDR3, the full variable domain is DGGITQSPKYLFRKEGQNVTLSCEQNLNHDAMYWYRQDPGQGLRLIYYSQIVNDFQKGDIAEGYSVSREKKESFPLTVTSAQKNPTAFYLCASDSGANVLTFGAGSRLTVL.

V usage is TRBV6-5 and J usage is TRBJ1-6; TRBD1 might be the D (6 bases). V shed 2 bases and J shed 6 bases, with 11 bases lying between them. Germline values: CDR1 MNHEY, CDR2 SVGAGI. The CDR3 is 15 residues long. DNA for the CDR3: TGTGCCAGCAGTTACGCCGAGGGGGGTAATTCACCCCTCCACTTT. Residues: CASSYAEGGNSPLHF.

The rearrangement uses TRBV4-1 and TRBJ2-3, with D possibly being TRBD2 (5 bases). The V end was cut by 0 bases, the J end by 5 bases, with 18 bases between. The CDR3 sequence is 17 residues long. In germline, CDR1 is MGHRA, CDR2 YSYEKL. Here the CDR3 reads CASSQDSASTRRDTQYF. CDR3 in DNA: TGCGCCAGCAGCCAAGATTCGGCCTCAACTAGGAGAGATACGCAGTATTTT.

In this sample, this clone turned up a few times. The chain recombines TRBV5-1 with TRBJ2-2, with D tentatively TRBD2 (6 bases). Trimming took off 0 bases at V and 5 bases at J, with 11 bases between the two ends. Per the germline V gene, CDR1 is SGHRS and CDR2 is YFSETQ. The CDR3 contains 15 residues. For the CDR3, the DNA is TGCGCCAGCAGCTTGGAAGCAGGGAGGACCGGGGAGCTGTTTTTT. It specifies CASSLEAGRTGELFF.

The V and J genes are TRBV10-2 and TRBJ2-7; 11 bases agree with TRBD2. The V segment lost 6 bases and the J segment 3 bases; nucleotides outside the gene matches: 7. There are 15 residues in the CDR3. Germline CDR1 is WSHSY and CDR2 is SAAADI. CDR3 nucleotide sequence: TGCGCCAGCAGGATGACTAGCGGGACGGACTACGAGCAGTACTTC. It translates to CASRMTSGTDYEQYF.

V and J are TRBV3-1 (or the pseudogene TRBV3-2) and TRBJ1-4; no firm D call. V shed 0 bases and J shed 4 bases, with 18 bases lying between them. This CDR3 comprises 18 residues. Per the germline V gene, CDR1 is LGHDT and CDR2 is YNNKEL (reference sequence). CDR3 coding DNA: TGTGCCAGCAGCCAAGATTTTAGTGCGGGGTGGGTTAATGAAAAACTGTTTTTT. It yields the protein CASSQDFSAGWVNEKLFF.

This clone showed up just once. This rearrangement joins TRBV6-2 or TRBV6-3 to TRBJ2-7; the D gene is possibly TRBD2 (6 bases). The CDR3 runs 15 residues. CDR1 MNHEY and CDR2 SVGEGT come from the germline V gene. With 3 bases removed from V and 2 bases from J, the gap between germline ends came to 14 bases. The CDR3 region is CASSYKGGRPYEQYF. Written as DNA, the CDR3 is TGTGCCAGCAGTTATAAGGGAGGCAGACCCTACGAGCAGTACTTC.

The J gene is TRBJ2-3, the V gene TRBV19; 7 nucleotides agree with TRBD2. CDR1 is LNHDA and CDR2 is SQIVND in the germline V gene (reference sequence). V lost 9 bases and J lost 1; bases outside the gene matches: 7. The CDR3 sequence is 14 residues long. The CDR3, as DNA: TGTGCCAGCCGGAGCGCGGGGGGCACAGATACGCAGTATTTT. This codes for CASRSAGGTDTQYF. Filled out from reference TRBV19 and TRBJ2-3, the complete variable domain reads DGGITQSPKYLFRKEGQNVTLSCEQNLNHDAMYWYRQDPGQGLRLIYYSQIVNDFQKGDIAEGYSVSREKKESFPLTVTSAQKNPTAFYLCASRSAGGTDTQYFGPGTRLTVL.

The chain employs TRBV30 and TRBJ1-2; D is unclear. This CDR3 has 10 amino acids. The V gene's germline CDR1 is GTSNPN and CDR2 SVGIG (reference sequence). The V end lost 5 bases, the J end lost 5 bases, and 6 bases lay between the germline ends. The CDR3 loop reads CAWGMYGYTF. CDR3 coding DNA: TGTGCCTGGGGGATGTATGGCTACACCTTC.

The sample holds a few counts of this clone. This rearrangement joins TRBV6-2 or TRBV6-3 to TRBJ2-1; 9 nucleotides line up with TRBD2. Unmatched junction bases numbered 10, after V lost 2 bases and J lost 11 bases. Looked up from germline, CDR1 is MNHEY and CDR2 is SVGEGT. This CDR3 has 15 residues. The CDR3 sequence: CASSYSGSGGLKQFF. CDR3 DNA: TGTGCCAGCAGTTACAGCGGTAGCGGGGGCCTGAAGCAGTTCTTC.

There are a few counts of this clone. The chain combines TRBV27 with TRBJ2-2, with D uncertain. The CDR3 sequence is 15 residues long. The ends were cut back, 0 bases at V and 2 bases at J, with 7 bases in the middle. Germline V CDR1 and CDR2: MNHEY, SMNVEV (reference sequence). The chain's CDR3 is CASSLSGRNTGELFF. CDR3 DNA: TGTGCCAGCAGTTTATCGGGCAGAAACACCGGGGAGCTGTTTTTT.

The CDR3 spells CSASTSHEQYF. CDR3 nucleotides: TGCAGTGCTTCGACTAGCCACGAGCAGTACTTC. V and J are TRBV20-1 and TRBJ2-7; the match to TRBD2 covers 7 bases. Germline loops: CDR1 DFQATT, CDR2 SNEGSKA (reference sequence). The CDR3 extends over 11 amino acids. Losses at the gene ends were 5 bases for V and 5 bases for J; bases not matched to a gene: 3.

CDR3 sequence: CASSGRGVSTDTQYF. CDR3 coding DNA: TGCGCCAGCAGCGGGCGCGGGGTTAGCACAGATACGCAGTATTTT. This sequence joins TRBV10-2 and TRBJ2-3; D is possibly TRBD2 (6 bases). The germline V and J ends were trimmed by 6 bases and 0 bases, with 13 bases remaining between them. The CDR3 spans 15 residues. Germline lookup yields CDR1 WSHSY and CDR2 SAAADI.

The gene calls are TRBV5-4 and TRBJ1-2, with D possibly being TRBD1 (6 bases). V lost 4 bases and J 6 bases, leaving 13 bases between the germline ends. The CDR3 runs 13 residues. Germline V gene lookup returns CDR1 SGHNT and CDR2 YYREEE (reference sequence). The CDR3 region has the DNA TGTGCCAGCAGCGTGACAGGAGTCGATGGCTACACCTTC. It translates to CASSVTGVDGYTF.

This sequence joins TRBV7-9 and TRBJ2-5, with TRBD2 identical over 7 bases. The length of the CDR3 is 15 residues. Per germline, CDR1 SEHNR and CDR2 FQNEAQ (reference sequence). V gave up 2 bases and J gave up 4 bases; unmatched junction bases: 7. For the CDR3, the DNA is TGTGCCAGCAGCTTATACGGGGGAGGGCCAGAGACCCAGTACTTC. Translating gives CASSLYGGGPETQYF. The full variable domain, rest sourced from reference TRBV7-9 and TRBJ2-5, is DTGVSQNPRHKITKRGQNVTFRCDPISEHNRLYWYRQTLGQGPEFLTYFQNEAQLEKSRLLSDRFSAERPKGSFSTLEIQRTEQGDSAMYLCASSLYGGGPETQYFGPGTRLLVL.

The genes are TRBV6-5 and TRBJ2-7, with D possibly being TRBD2 (6 bases). Between the trimmed V and J ends, which lost 2 bases and 7 bases, there was a span of 12 bases. Germline loops: CDR1 MNHEY, CDR2 SVGAGI. This CDR3 spans 13 amino acids. CDR3 loop: CASSYTGASEQYF. CDR3 DNA sequence: TGTGCCAGCAGTTACACGGGAGCCTCGGAGCAGTACTTC.

CDR3 sequence (DNA): TGTGCCAGCAGCCAAGGGGAGACAGGGGCTGAAAAACTGTTTTTT. This sequence encodes CASSQGETGAEKLFF. The chain joins TRBV4-2 to TRBJ1-4; TRBD1 agrees at 8 bases. The junction had 5 bases not matched to a gene; V was cut back by 1 base and J by 7 bases. Germline CDR1 and CDR2: LGHNA and YNFKEQ. The CDR3 has 15 residues.

The chain carries TRBV5-1 and TRBJ1-2; D ambiguous. V was trimmed by 4 bases and J by 0 bases, leaving 10 bases between them. Germline CDR1 and CDR2: SGHRS and YFSETQ. This CDR3 spans 14 amino acids. The CDR3 region has the DNA TGCGCCAGCAGCGTGGACCGACCTAACTATGGCTACACCTTC. Translation gives CASSVDRPNYGYTF.

The rearrangement joins TRBV2 to TRBJ2-1; D not resolved. Looked up from germline, CDR1 is SNHLY and CDR2 is FYNNEI. This CDR3 is 9 amino acids long. V was shortened by 10 bases and J by 15 bases, with 13 bases between the two germline ends. CDR3 DNA: TGTGCCACTAGTGAGATGGGGTTCTTC. Protein: CATSEMGFF.

The rearrangement uses TRBV5-1 and TRBJ1-1; D possibly corresponds to TRBD1 (5 bases). V dropped 1 base and J dropped 0 bases, with 7 bases sitting between them. The CDR3 consists of 14 residues. Germline V gene sequence: CDR1 SGHRS, CDR2 YFSETQ. CDR3 in amino acids: CASSLRGLNTEAFF. The DNA for the CDR3 is TGCGCCAGCAGCTTGAGGGGCCTGAACACTGAAGCTTTCTTT.

The chain recombines TRBV3-1 (or the pseudogene TRBV3-2) with TRBJ1-2, with a possible D match to TRBD1 (5 bases). The CDR3 has 13 residues. Trimming removed 1 base at V and 12 bases at J, with 15 bases between. The germline V gene has CDR1 LGHDT and CDR2 YNNKEL (reference sequence). CDR3 loop: CASSQGSGTPDTF. Here the CDR3 DNA reads TGTGCCAGCAGCCAAGGATCCGGGACTCCGGACACCTTC.

This sequence joins TRBV16 and TRBJ1-2; 9 bases align to TRBD1. Germline V gives CDR1 KGHSY, CDR2 FQNENV. The CDR3 loop spans 19 amino acids. Trimming removed 0 bases from V and 0 bases from J; junction bases left unmatched: 11. As DNA, the CDR3 is TGTGCCAGCAGCCAATCCTACCGGGACAGGGAGCGATCTAACTATGGCTACACCTTC. This codes for CASSQSYRDRERSNYGYTF.